The 4 T cell receptor beta chains below were found in one sample sequenced in a study of glioma-infiltrating T cells after dendritic cell vaccination. Repertoires were generated with immunoSEQ multiplex PCR, while TCRdb's copy carries only in-frame clones and drops some. Among 95,000 to 110,000 clones listed, about four fifths were seen once. The sequencing used blood, collected before dendritic cell vaccination. The source of these receptors is a human donor with glioblastoma.

The chain is built from TRBV5-1 and TRBJ2-7, with D possibly matching TRBD2 (5 bases). V was trimmed by 2 bases and J by 2 bases, leaving 14 bases between them. The CDR3 has 15 amino acids. Germline V lookup: CDR1 SGHRS, CDR2 YFSETQ. The CDR3 DNA reads as TGCGCCAGCAGCTTCTTGGACTCCGTAACCTACGAGCAGTACTTC. Its protein product is CASSFLDSVTYEQYF.

V and J are TRBV27 and TRBJ2-1, with D uncertain. The V end was cut by 6 bases, the J end by 2 bases, with 5 bases between. There are 12 residues in the CDR3. Germline V gene sequence: CDR1 MNHEY, CDR2 SMNVEV (reference sequence). CDR3 in amino acids: CASRGPYNEQFF. The CDR3 coding sequence is TGTGCCAGCAGGGGCCCCTACAATGAGCAGTTCTTC.

J is TRBJ1-3 and V is TRBV6-8, with D tentatively TRBD1 (5 bases). The CDR3 has 14 amino acids. Trimming cost V 2 bases and J 0 bases, with 5 bases left between them. Germline CDR1 reads MNHGY; CDR2 reads SAAAGT. CDR3 amino acids: CASSYDSSGNTIYF. In DNA form, the CDR3 reads TGTGCCAGCAGTTACGACAGCTCTGGAAACACCATATATTTT.

The V call is TRBV4-2, the J call TRBJ1-1; D unclear. Trimming removed 5 bases from V and 8 bases from J, with 15 bases in between. This CDR3 is built from 13 residues. Germline V gene data show CDR1 as LGHNA and CDR2 as YNFKEQ. The CDR3 spells CASSLALGEEAFF. The DNA for the CDR3 is TGTGCCAGCAGCTTAGCGCTTGGGGAGGAAGCTTTCTTT.